This passage covers 7 T cell receptor beta chains from one sample sequenced in a study of T cell repertoires in cytomegalovirus infection. TCRdb reprocessed the reads via MiXCR and lists one record per CDR3 protein. The data show about 110,000 distinct CDR3 sequences, with roughly a tenth seen just once and around 33% held by the top ten. Their recognized antigens are unknown. Sequences were obtained from PBMCs, sequenced either directly or after in vitro stimulation (not recorded which). These receptor sequences come from a human donor in good health (CMV status not recorded). Some clones in this sample may be carry-over from other donors' samples.

The sample holds a few counts of this clonotype. V is TRBV5-1 and J is TRBJ2-3; perhaps TRBD2 as D (6 bases). Per the germline V gene, CDR1 is SGHRS and CDR2 is YFSETQ. This CDR3 spans 15 amino acids. Trimming stripped 0 bases from V and 1 base from J, with 9 bases between. CDR3 region: CASSLGLVGTDTQYF. In nucleotides, the CDR3 is TGCGCCAGCAGCTTGGGACTAGTCGGCACAGATACGCAGTATTTT.

This clonotype has a count of ten or more. The chain is built from TRBV10-3 and TRBJ2-1, with 10 bases matching TRBD2. This CDR3 region has 17 residues. Trimming removed 2 bases from V and 6 bases from J; junction bases left unmatched: 10. Germline-derived CDR1 and CDR2 are ENHRY and SYGVKD. CDR3: CAISETYSGRPGNEQFF. In DNA form, the CDR3 reads TGTGCCATCAGTGAGACTTATAGCGGGAGGCCAGGCAATGAGCAGTTCTTC.

This clonotype was counted at least ten times. The V gene is TRBV28, the J gene TRBJ1-5; D call uncertain. CDR1 is MDHEN and CDR2 is SYDVKM in the germline V gene. The CDR3 is 18 residues long. V was cut by 9 bases and J by 6 bases, with 30 bases left in between. The CDR3: CASKKFPGSGLTGQPQHF. The CDR3 nucleotides are TGTGCCAGTAAAAAATTCCCGGGCTCGGGGTTGACGGGTCAGCCCCAGCATTTT.

This clonotype was recorded many times. The chain uses TRBV7-2 and TRBJ1-2; D ambiguous. V was cut by 0 bases and J by 2 bases, with 7 bases left in between. The CDR3 is 14 amino acids. CDR1 is SGHTA, CDR2 FQGNSA, per germline. The CDR3 is CASSLATANYGYTF. CDR3 in DNA: TGTGCCAGCAGCTTAGCCACAGCCAACTATGGCTACACCTTC.

The table lists this clonotype with a few counts. The rearrangement joins TRBV7-9 to TRBJ1-1, with no clear D. The germline gives CDR1 SEHNR, CDR2 FQNEAQ (reference sequence). The CDR3 has 10 residues. Trimming pared 6 bases from V and 4 bases from J, leaving 3 bases between. The CDR3 sequence: CASRGTEAFF. As DNA, the CDR3 is TGTGCCAGCAGGGGCACTGAAGCTTTCTTT. The full variable domain, rest sourced from reference TRBV7-9 and TRBJ1-1, is DTGVSQNPRHKITKRGQNVTFRCDPISEHNRLYWYRQTLGQGPEFLTYFQNEAQLEKSRLLSDRFSAERPKGSFSTLEIQRTEQGDSAMYLCASRGTEAFFGQGTRLTVV.

This clonotype was seen only a few times. The chain couples TRBV27 to TRBJ2-1, with D possibly matching TRBD2 (6 bases). In germline, CDR1 is MNHEY, CDR2 SMNVEV (reference sequence). V gave up 5 bases and J gave up 0 bases, with 14 bases separating them. This CDR3 is 16 amino acids long. CDR3 bases: TGTGCCAGCAGTCCATCTAGCGTAATCTCCTACAATGAGCAGTTCTTC. Protein sequence: CASSPSSVISYNEQFF.

CDR3 protein: CASSPRSYGQGHSYEQYF. For the CDR3, the DNA is TGTGCCAGCTCACCAAGGTCTTACGGACAGGGTCATTCCTACGAGCAGTACTTC. V and J are TRBV18 and TRBJ2-7, with 8 nucleotides matching TRBD1. There are 18 residues in the CDR3. Germline loops: CDR1 KGHSH, CDR2 LQKENI. V was pared by 2 bases and J by 1 base, with 13 bases of the junction left unmatched.